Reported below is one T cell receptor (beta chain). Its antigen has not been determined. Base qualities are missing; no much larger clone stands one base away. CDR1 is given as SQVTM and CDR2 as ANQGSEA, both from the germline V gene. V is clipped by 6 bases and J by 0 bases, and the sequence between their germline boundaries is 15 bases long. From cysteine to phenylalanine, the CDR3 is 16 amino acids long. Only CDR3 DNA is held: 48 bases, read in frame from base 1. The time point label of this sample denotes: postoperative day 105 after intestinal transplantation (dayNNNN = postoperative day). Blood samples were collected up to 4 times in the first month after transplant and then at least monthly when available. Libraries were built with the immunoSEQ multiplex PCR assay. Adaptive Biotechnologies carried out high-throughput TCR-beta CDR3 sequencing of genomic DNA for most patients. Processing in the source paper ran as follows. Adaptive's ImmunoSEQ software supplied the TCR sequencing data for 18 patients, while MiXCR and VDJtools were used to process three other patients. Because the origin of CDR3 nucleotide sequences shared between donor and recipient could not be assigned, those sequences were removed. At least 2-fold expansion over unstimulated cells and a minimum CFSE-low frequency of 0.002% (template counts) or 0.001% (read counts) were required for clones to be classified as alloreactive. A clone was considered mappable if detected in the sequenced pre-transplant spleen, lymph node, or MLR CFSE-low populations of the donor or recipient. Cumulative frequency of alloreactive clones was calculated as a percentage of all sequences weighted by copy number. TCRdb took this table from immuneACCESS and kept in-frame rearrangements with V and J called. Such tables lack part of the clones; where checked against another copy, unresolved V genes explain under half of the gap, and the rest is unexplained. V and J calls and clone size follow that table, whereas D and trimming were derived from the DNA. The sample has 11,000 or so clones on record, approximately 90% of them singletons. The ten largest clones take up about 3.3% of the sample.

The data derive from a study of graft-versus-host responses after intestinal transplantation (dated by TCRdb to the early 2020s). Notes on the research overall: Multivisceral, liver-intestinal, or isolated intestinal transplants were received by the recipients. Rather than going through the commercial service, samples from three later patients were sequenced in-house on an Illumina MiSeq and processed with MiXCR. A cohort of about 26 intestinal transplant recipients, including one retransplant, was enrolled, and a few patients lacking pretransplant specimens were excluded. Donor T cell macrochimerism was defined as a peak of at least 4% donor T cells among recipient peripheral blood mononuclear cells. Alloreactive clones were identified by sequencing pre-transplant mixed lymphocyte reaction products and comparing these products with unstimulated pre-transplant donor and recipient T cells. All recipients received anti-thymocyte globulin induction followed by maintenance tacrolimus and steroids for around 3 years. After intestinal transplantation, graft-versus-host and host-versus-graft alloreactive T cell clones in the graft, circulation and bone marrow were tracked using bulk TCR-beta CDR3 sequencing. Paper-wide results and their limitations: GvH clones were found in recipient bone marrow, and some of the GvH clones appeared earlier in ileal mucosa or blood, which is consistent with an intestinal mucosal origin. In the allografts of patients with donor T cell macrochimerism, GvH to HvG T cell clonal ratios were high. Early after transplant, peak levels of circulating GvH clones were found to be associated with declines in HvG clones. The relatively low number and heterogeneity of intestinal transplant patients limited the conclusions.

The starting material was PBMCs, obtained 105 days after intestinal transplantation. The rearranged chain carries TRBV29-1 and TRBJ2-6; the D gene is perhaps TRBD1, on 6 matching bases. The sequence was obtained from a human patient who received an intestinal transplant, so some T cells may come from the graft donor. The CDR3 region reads CSVQTGNPSGANVLTF. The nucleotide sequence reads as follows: TGCAGCGTCCAGACAGGCAACCCCTCTGGGGCCAACGTCCTGACTTTC.